This TCR beta chain was sequenced in a study of OX40 agonist ivuxolimab in advanced cancers. About the study: Patients were given ivuxolimab, an antibody that agonizes OX40 (CD134). One hepatocellular carcinoma and a couple of cutaneous melanoma patients partially responded.

Data came from immunoSEQ multiplex PCR; TCRdb stores just in-frame clones and leaves some out. The sample consists of around 58,000 clones, about 94% of them appearing once. CDR1 is LGHNT and CDR2 is FRNRAP in the germline V gene. Trimming took 1 base from V and 4 from J, leaving 19 bases between them. The CDR3 extends over 17 amino acids. Drawing of blood for sampling happened at baseline, at cycle 4 day 1, and at cycle 7 day 1. The sample here was CD4+ or CD8+ T cells sorted from blood, taken in a trial of the OX40 agonist ivuxolimab. The source is an adult with an advanced solid tumor such as melanoma, head and neck, liver or kidney cancer. The chain links TRBV12-5 to TRBJ1-2, with D perhaps matching TRBD1 (6 bases). CDR3 coding DNA: TGTGCTAGTGGTTTGGCCGGGCTGCAGGGGCGAAGCTATGGCTACACCTTC. This gives the protein CASGLAGLQGRSYGYTF. Full variable domain (missing parts from reference TRBV12-5 and TRBJ1-2): DARVTQTPRHKVTEMGQEVTMRCQPILGHNTVFWYRQTMMQGLELLAYFRNRAPLDDSGMPKDRFSAEMPDATLATLKIQPSEPRDSAVYFCASGLAGLQGRSYGYTFGSGTRLTVV.